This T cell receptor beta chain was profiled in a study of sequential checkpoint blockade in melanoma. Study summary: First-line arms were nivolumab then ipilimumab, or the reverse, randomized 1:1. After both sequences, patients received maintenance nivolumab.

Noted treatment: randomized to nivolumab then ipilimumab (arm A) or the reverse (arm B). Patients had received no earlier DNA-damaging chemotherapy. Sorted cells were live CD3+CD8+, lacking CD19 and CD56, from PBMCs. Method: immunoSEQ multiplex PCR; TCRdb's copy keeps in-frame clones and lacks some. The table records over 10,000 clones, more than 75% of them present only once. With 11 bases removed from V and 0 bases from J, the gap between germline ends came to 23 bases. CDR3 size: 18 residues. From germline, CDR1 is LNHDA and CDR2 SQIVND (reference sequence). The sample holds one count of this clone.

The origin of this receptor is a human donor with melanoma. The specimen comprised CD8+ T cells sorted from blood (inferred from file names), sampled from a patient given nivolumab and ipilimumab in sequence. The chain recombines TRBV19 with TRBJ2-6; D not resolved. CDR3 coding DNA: TGTGCCGGCACCCGAATCGGAGAGCCGCGCTCTGGGGCCAACGTCCTGACTTTC. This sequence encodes CAGTRIGEPRSGANVLTF.